This T cell receptor beta chain was retrieved from a study of T cell repertoires in cytomegalovirus infection. Across the whole study: It can be stated that public TCR beta signatures indicated CMV infection as well as a matching HLA type. Study-level results: CMV carriers with the relevant HLA were identified by cumulative public TCR beta family frequency. The ex vivo response showed dominance by HLA-C-restricted CMV-specific TCR beta clonotypes.

This clonotype has more than one count but fewer than ten. Its antigen remains unknown. MiXCR, applied by TCRdb to the reads, yields one record per CDR3 protein. This table has roughly 800,000 distinct CDR3 sequences, almost 30% appearing once. Sequencing was performed on cultured CD8+ T cells from PBMCs, taken from culture after CMV antigen stimulation. The TCR comes from a human donor in good health (CMV status not recorded). Some clones in this sample may be carry-over from other donors' samples.

CDR3 in amino acids: CASSTWDRGNTGELFF. CDR3 DNA sequence: TGTGCCAGCAGCACCTGGGACAGGGGGAACACCGGGGAGCTGTTTTTT. The chain is built from TRBV7-9 and TRBJ2-2, with 10 bases matching TRBD1. This CDR3 contains 16 residues. The V gene's germline CDR1 is SEHNR and CDR2 FQNEAQ (reference sequence). The J segment lost 1 base and the V segment lost 5 bases, leaving 4 bases of the junction unmatched.